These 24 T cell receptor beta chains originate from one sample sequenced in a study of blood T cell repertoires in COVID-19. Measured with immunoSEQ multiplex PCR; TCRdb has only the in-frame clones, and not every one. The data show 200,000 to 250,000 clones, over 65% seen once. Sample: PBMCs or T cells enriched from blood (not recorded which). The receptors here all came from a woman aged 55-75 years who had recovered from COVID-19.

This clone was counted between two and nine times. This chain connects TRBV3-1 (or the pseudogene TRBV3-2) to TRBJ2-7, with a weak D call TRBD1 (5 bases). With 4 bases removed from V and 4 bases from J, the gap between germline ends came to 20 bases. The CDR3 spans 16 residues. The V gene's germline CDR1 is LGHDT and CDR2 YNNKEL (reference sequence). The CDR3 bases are TGTGCCAGCAGCCCGCGGCCAGGGCAGGAAAAGTACGAGCAGTACTTC. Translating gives CASSPRPGQEKYEQYF.

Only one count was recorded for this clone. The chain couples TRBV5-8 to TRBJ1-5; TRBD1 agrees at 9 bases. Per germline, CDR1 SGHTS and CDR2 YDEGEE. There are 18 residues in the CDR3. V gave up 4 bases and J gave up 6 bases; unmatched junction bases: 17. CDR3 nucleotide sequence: TGTGCCAGCAGCATCGGACAGGGGAGGGAATTAAGGTTTCAGCCCCAGCATTTT. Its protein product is CASSIGQGRELRFQPQHF. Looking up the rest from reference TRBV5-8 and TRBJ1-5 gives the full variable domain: EAGVTQSPTHLIKTRGQQATLRCSPISGHTSVYWYQQALGLGLQFLLWYDEGEERNRGNFPPRFSGRQFPNYSSELNVNALELEDSALYLCASSIGQGRELRFQPQHFGDGTRLSIL.

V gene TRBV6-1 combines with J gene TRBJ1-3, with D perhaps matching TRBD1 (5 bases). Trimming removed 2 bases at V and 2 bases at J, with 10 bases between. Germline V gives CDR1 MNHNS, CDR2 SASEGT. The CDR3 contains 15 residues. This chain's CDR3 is CASSERGGTGNTIYF. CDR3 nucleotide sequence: TGTGCCAGCAGTGAACGGGGGGGAACTGGAAACACCATATATTTT.

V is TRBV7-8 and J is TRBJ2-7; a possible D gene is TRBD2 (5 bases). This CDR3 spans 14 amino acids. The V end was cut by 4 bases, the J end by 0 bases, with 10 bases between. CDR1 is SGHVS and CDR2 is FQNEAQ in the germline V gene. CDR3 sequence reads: CASSSWESSYEQYF. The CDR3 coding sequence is TGTGCCAGCAGCTCCTGGGAGAGCTCCTACGAGCAGTACTTC. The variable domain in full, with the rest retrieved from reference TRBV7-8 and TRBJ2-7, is GAGVSQSPRYKVAKRGQDVALRCDPISGHVSLFWYQQALGQGPEFLTYFQNEAQLDKSGLPSDRFFAERPEGSVSTLKIQRTQQEDSAVYLCASSSWESSYEQYFGPGTRLTVT.

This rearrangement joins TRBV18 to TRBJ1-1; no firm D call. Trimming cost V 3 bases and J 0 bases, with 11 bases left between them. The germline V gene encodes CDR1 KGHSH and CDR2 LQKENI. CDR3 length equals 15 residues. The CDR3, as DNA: TGTGCCAGCTCACCCGTCGCGGTTATGAACACTGAAGCTTTCTTT. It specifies CASSPVAVMNTEAFF.

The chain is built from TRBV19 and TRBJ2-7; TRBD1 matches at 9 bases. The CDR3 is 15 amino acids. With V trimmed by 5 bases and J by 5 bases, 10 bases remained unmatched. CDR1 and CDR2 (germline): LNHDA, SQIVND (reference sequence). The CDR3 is CASSLRQGGSDEQYF. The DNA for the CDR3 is TGTGCCAGTAGTTTGCGACAGGGGGGTAGTGACGAGCAGTACTTC.

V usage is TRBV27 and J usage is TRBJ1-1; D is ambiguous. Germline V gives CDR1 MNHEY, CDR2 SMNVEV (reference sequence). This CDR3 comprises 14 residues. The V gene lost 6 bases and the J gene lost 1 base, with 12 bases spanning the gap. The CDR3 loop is CASRPRRGNTEAFF. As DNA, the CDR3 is TGTGCCAGCAGGCCAAGACGGGGGAACACTGAAGCTTTCTTT.

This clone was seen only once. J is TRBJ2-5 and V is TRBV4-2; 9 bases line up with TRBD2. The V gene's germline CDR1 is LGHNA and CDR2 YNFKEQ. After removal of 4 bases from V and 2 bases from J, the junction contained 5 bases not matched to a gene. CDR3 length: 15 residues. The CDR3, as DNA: TGTGCCAGCAGCCCAGTAGCGGGGGCTCAAGAGACCCAGTACTTC. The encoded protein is CASSPVAGAQETQYF.

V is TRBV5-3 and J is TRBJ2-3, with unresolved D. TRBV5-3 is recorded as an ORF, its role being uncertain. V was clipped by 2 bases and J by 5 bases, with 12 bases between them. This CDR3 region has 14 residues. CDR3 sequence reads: CARSFFPSIDTQYF. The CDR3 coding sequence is TGTGCCAGAAGCTTTTTTCCTAGTATAGATACGCAGTATTTT.

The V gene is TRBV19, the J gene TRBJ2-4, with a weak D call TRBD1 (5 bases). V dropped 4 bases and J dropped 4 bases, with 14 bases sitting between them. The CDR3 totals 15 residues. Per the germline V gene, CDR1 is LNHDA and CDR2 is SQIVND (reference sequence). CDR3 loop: CASSSSGREKNIQYF. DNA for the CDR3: TGTGCCAGTAGTAGTTCAGGGCGAGAAAAAAACATTCAGTACTTC.

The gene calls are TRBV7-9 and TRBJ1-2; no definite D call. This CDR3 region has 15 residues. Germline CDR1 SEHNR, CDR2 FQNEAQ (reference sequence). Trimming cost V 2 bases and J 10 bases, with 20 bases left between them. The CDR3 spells CASSLNQATRHDYTF. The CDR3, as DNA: TGTGCCAGCAGCTTAAATCAGGCCACCCGTCATGACTACACCTTC.

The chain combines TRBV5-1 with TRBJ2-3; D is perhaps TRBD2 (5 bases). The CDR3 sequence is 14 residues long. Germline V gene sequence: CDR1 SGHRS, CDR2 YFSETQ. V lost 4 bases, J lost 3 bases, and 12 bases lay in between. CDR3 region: CASSLGVRTDTQYF. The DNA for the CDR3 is TGCGCCAGCAGCCTGGGAGTGAGAACAGATACGCAGTATTTT. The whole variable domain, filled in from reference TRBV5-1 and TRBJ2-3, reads KAGVTQTPRYLIKTRGQQVTLSCSPISGHRSVSWYQQTPGQGLQFLFEYFSETQRNKGNFPGRFSGRQFSNSRSEMNVSTLELGDSALYLCASSLGVRTDTQYFGPGTRLTVL.

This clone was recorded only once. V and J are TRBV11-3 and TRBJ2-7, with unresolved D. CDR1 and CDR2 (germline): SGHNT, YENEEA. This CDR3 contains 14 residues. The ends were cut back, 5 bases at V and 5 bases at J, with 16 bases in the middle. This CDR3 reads CASSPTAGSHEQYF. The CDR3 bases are TGTGCCAGCAGCCCGACGGCAGGATCCCACGAGCAGTACTTC.

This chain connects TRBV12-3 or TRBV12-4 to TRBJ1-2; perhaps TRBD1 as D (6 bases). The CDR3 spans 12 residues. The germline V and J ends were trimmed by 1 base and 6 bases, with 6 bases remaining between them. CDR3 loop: CASSLEGDGYTF. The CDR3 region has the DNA TGTGCCAGCAGTTTAGAGGGGGATGGCTACACCTTC.

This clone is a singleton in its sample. As DNA, the CDR3 is TGTGCCAGCCGACTAGCGGGGACCTCGGGGACCGGGGAGCTGTTTTTT. Translating it yields CASRLAGTSGTGELFF. The J gene is TRBJ2-2, the V gene TRBV18; 11 positions agree with TRBD2. From germline, CDR1 is KGHSH and CDR2 LQKENI. V was pared by 8 bases and J by 5 bases, with 10 bases of the junction left unmatched. The CDR3 loop spans 16 amino acids.

CDR3 bases: TGTGCCAGCAGTTCGGGACAGGCTTACGAGAATGAGCAGTTCTTC. The encoded protein is CASSSGQAYENEQFF. The rearrangement uses TRBV11-2 and TRBJ2-1; TRBD1 aligns across 8 bases. Germline V CDR1 and CDR2: SGHAT, FQNNGV. The junction had 11 bases not matched to a gene; V was cut back by 6 bases and J by 7 bases. There are 15 residues in the CDR3.

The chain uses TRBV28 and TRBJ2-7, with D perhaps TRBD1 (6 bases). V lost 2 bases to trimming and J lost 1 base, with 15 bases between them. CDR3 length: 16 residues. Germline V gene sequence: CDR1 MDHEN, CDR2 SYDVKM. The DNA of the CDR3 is TGTGCCAGCAGTTTACCCCAACAGGGCTTATCCTACGAGCAGTACTTC. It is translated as CASSLPQQGLSYEQYF.

The CDR3 spells CASPSSSAGPVVEKLFF. The CDR3 nucleotides read TGTGCCAGCCCCAGTTCATCGGCAGGGCCGGTGGTTGAAAAACTGTTTTTT. V and J are TRBV7-9 and TRBJ1-4; D is possibly TRBD1 (5 bases). This CDR3 has 17 residues. V lost 8 bases, J lost 7 bases, and 26 bases lay in between. Germline CDR1 reads SEHNR; CDR2 reads FQNEAQ (reference sequence).

The chain's CDR3 is CASSIGQANYGYTF. In DNA, the CDR3 is TGTGCCAGTAGTATCGGACAGGCTAACTATGGCTACACCTTC. The chain recombines TRBV19 with TRBJ1-2; 7 bases agree with TRBD1. V dropped 3 bases and J dropped 0; count of bases not matched to a gene: 1. Germline assignment: CDR1 LNHDA and CDR2 SQIVND (reference sequence). The CDR3 is made up of 14 amino acids.

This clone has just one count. CDR3 sequence reads: CASRTGLYNEQFF. CDR3 coding DNA: TGCGCCAGCAGGACAGGGCTATACAATGAGCAGTTCTTC. The J gene is TRBJ2-1, the V gene TRBV10-2, with 7 bases aligning to TRBD1. The CDR3 is 13 amino acids. In germline, CDR1 is WSHSY, CDR2 SAAADI. V lost 6 bases to trimming and J lost 4 bases; unmatched junction nucleotides: 3.

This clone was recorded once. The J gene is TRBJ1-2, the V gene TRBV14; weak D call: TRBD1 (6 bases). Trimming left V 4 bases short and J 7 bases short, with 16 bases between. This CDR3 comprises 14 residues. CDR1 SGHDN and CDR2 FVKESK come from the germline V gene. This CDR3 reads CASSLTTTGSGYTF. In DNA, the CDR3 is TGTGCCAGCAGCCTAACAACGACAGGCTCTGGCTACACCTTC. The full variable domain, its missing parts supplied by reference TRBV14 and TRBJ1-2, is EAGVTQFPSHSVIEKGQTVTLRCDPISGHDNLYWYRRVMGKEIKFLLHFVKESKQDESGMPNNRFLAERTGGTYSTLKVQPAELEDSGVYFCASSLTTTGSGYTFGSGTRLTVV.

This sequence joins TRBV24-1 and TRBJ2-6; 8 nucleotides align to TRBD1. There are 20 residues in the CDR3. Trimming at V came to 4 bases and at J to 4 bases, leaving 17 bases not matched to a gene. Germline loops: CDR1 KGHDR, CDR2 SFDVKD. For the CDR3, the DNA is TGTGCCACCAGTGACCGGACAGGGAGCCTCGGTCCGGTAGGGGCCAACGTCCTGACTTTC. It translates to CATSDRTGSLGPVGANVLTF.

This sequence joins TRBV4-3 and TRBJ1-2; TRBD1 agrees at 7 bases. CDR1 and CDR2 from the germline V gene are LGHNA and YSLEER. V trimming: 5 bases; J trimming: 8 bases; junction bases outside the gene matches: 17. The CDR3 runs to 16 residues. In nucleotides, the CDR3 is TGCGCCAGCAGCTCCTCGTATAACCAGGCAGGGGGGGGCTACACCTTC. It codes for CASSSSYNQAGGGYTF.

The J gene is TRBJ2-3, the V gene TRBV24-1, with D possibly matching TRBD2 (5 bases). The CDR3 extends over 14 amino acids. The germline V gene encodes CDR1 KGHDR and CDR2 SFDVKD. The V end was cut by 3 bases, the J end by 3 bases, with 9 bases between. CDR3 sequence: CATSDPGKTDTQYF. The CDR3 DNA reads TGTGCCACCAGTGATCCCGGGAAAACAGATACGCAGTATTTT.